This entry is about one T cell receptor (beta chain). The germline CDR1 and CDR2 sequences are MNHEY and SMNVEV (reference sequence). The V end lost 2 bases, the J end lost 3 bases, and 14 bases lay between the germline ends. The CDR3 totals 16 residues. The data are from a study of blood T cell repertoires in COVID-19. Assay used: immunoSEQ multiplex PCR; TCRdb lists only in-frame clones, some missing. The sample carries roughly 29,000 clones, around 85% recorded once. The receptor was derived from an elderly woman with COVID-19, enrolled during active disease. V usage is TRBV27 and J usage is TRBJ2-1; TRBD1 is a possible D gene (7 bases). Specimen: peripheral blood. The CDR3 sequence is CASSLMSGGYYNEQFF. CDR3 nucleotide sequence: TGTGCCAGCAGTTTAATGTCAGGGGGGTACTACAATGAGCAGTTCTTC.